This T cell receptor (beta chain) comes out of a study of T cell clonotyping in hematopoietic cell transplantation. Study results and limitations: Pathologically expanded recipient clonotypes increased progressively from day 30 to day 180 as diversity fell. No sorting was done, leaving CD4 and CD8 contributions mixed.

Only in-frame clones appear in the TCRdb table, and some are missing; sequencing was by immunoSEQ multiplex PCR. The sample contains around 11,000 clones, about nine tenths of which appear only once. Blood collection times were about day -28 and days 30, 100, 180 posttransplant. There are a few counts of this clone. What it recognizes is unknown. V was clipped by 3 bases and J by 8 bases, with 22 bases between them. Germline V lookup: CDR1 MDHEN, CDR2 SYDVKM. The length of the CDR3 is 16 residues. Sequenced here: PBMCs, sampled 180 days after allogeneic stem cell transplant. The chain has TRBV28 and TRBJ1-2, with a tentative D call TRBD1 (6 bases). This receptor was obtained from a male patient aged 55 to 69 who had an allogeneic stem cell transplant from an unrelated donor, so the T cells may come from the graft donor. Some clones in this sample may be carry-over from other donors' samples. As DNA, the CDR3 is TGTGCCAGCAGTTTCACAAGAATGGGGGGGCGAGAAGGCTACACCTTC. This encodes CASSFTRMGGREGYTF.